This T cell receptor beta chain was sequenced for a study of T cells in localized non-small cell lung cancer. The CDR3 runs to 17 residues. CDR1 and CDR2 (germline): SGHNT, YENEEA. V gave up 3 bases and J gave up 5 bases, with 19 bases separating them. The protocol was immunoSEQ multiplex PCR, while the TCRdb copy is restricted to in-frame clones and leaves out a portion. The table has about 1,400 clones, approximately 30% seen once. This clone was counted only a few times. The V call is TRBV11-3, the J call TRBJ2-2; TRBD1 is a possible D gene (5 bases). This sample comprised normal lung tissue next to the tumor, obtained before any cancer treatment. This receptor was taken from a female donor older than 55 with stage I lung adenocarcinoma. CDR3 coding DNA: TGTGCCAGCAGCTTGCCCTTGGGCAGGGATATGACCGGGGAGCTGTTTTTT. As protein: CASSLPLGRDMTGELFF.